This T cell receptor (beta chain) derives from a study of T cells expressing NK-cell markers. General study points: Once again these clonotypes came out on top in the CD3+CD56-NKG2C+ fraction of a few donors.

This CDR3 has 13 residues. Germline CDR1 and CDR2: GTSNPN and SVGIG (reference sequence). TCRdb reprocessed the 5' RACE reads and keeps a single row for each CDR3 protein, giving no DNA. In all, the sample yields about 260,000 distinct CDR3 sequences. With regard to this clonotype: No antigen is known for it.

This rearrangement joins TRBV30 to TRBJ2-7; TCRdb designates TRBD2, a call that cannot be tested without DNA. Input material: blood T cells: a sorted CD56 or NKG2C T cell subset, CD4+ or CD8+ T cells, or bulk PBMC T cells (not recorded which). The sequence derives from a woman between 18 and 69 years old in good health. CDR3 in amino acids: CAWRPGAGHEQYF.